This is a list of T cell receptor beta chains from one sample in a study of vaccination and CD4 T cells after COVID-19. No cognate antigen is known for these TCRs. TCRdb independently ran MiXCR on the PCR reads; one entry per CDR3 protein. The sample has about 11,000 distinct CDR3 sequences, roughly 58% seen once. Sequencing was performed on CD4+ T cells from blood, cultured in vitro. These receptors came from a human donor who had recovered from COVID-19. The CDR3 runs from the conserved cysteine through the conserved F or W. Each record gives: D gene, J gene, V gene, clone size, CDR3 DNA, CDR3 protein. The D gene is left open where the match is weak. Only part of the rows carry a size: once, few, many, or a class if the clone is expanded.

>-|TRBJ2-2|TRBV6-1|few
TGTGCCAGCAGTCTCCGGACAAACACCGGGGAGCTGTTTTTT
CASSLRTNTGELFF
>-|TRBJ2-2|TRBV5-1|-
TGCGCCAGCAGCTTATACGCAGGGGCTGAAACCGGGGAGCTGTTTTTT
CASSLYAGAETGELFF
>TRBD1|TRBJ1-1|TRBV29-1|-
TGCAGCGTTGAACAGGACAGGTATGCCGTGTCAGCTTTCTTT
CSVEQDRYAVSAFF
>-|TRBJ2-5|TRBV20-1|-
TGCAGTGCTAGTTATCGCGGAAAACAAGAGACCCAGTACTTC
CSASYRGKQETQYF
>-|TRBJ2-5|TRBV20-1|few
TGCAGTGCCCCCACGTTGGGGGAGACCCAGTACTTC
CSAPTLGETQYF
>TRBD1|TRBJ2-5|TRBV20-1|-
TGCAGTGCTATTGAACAGGGGGCTCTAGAGACCCAGTACTTC
CSAIEQGALETQYF
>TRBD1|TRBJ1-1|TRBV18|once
TGTGCCAGCTCACCCCCTAACAGGGGGCGAAGCACTGAAGCTTTCTTT
CASSPPNRGRSTEAFF
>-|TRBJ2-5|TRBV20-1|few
TGCAGTGCGTACCAAGAGACCCAGTACTTC
CSAYQETQYF
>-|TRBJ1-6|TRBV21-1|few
TGTGCCACCGGGCGGATCTATAATTCACCCCTCCACTTT
CATGRIYNSPLHF
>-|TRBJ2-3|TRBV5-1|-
TGCGCCAGCAGCTTCCTGGTGTGGGAAAGCACAGATACGCAGTATTTT
CASSFLVWESTDTQYF
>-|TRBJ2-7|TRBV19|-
TGTGCCAGTAGTCAGGGACCGGCCTCCTACGAGCAGTACTTC
CASSQGPASYEQYF
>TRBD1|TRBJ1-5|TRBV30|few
TGTGCCTTAGGGACAGATCACTGGCAGCCCCAGCATTTT
CALGTDHWQPQHF